This T cell receptor (beta chain) was observed in a study of T cell changes during pregnancy in multiple sclerosis. Some clones are missing from TCRdb's copy, which holds only in-frame ones; the method was immunoSEQ multiplex PCR. The table lists about 80,000 clones, roughly nine tenths of them singletons. This receptor was taken from a female donor with multiple sclerosis, enrolled in a pregnancy study. The specimen comprised peripheral blood, sampled before pregnancy.

The CDR3 here is CASSLSVSHNEQFF. CDR3 DNA: TGTGCCAGCAGCTTATCCGTTTCCCACAATGAGCAGTTCTTC. The chain employs TRBV7-9 and TRBJ2-1; D is uncertain. The CDR3 runs 14 residues. Germline-derived CDR1 and CDR2 are SEHNR and FQNEAQ (reference sequence). V lost 2 bases, J lost 5 bases, and 10 bases lay in between.